This T cell receptor (beta chain) was profiled in a study of identical twins. General study results and limits: Fewer insertions characterized abundant cord blood beta clonotypes, whereas memory repertoires showed none. Zero-insertion analyses were open to partial confounding by invariant MAIT and iNKT cells.

Donors uniformly comprised healthy Caucasians. This clonotype was recorded at least ten times. Antigen: not known. TCRdb itself ran the 5' RACE reads through MiXCR, one entry per CDR3 protein. The repertoire has about 280,000 distinct CDR3 sequences, approximately 8% of them found once; the top ten carry approximately 2.1%. CDR3 length: 14 residues. CDR1 SGDLS and CDR2 YYNGEE come from the germline V gene. V lost 3 bases, J lost 8 bases, and 10 bases stayed unmatched. These data were also filed under a second study, of yellow fever vaccine responses in identical twins. That study reports: Reportedly, the response of twins' T cells to the vaccine seemed partly convergent, partly personalized.

The sequencing input was memory (CD45RO+) T cells sorted from blood. The clonotype was recovered from a woman under 30 in good health. The chain couples TRBV9 to TRBJ1-1, with 7 bases aligning to TRBD1. The CDR3 sequence is CASSEVRGTVEAFF. CDR3 nucleotides: TGTGCCAGCAGCGAGGTCCGTGGGACAGTCGAAGCTTTCTTT.